This TCR beta chain was identified in a study of cytomegalovirus exposure and HLA in healthy donors (dated by TCRdb to the late 2010s). Turning to the overall study: An earlier analysis of around 600 of the donors reported 250 to 300 Gb of sequence data and approximately 110 million unique TCR beta sequences from 150 million to 200 million T cells. Roughly 300 gigabases of sequencing data and tens of millions of unique TCR sequences were included in an early release covering several hundred HLA-typed donors. Of the 398 genotyped donors, 65% to 90% fell in the genetic ancestry cluster associated with self-reported Caucasian donors. The aim of the study was to test whether cataloging public T cell receptors could identify signatures of past pathogen exposure. The T cell repertoires of about 700 subjects were profiled by immunosequencing and related to cytomegalovirus serostatus. Along with the roughly 670-subject first cohort, a separate validation cohort of around 120 different subjects was used. High-throughput TCR immunosequencing, statistical association of individual TCRs with disease status, and machine learning were combined to predict cytomegalovirus infection status. To study patterns of TCR occurrence, a later analysis re-analyzed previously published TCR beta repertoires from around 660 donors and added high-resolution HLA genotyping. Rather than drawing on any new phenotypic data, the later analysis identified candidate immune exposures from TCR beta sequences and the way those sequences occurred across donors. To decide whether each TCR beta V gene segment behaved as functional or pseudogenic, an earlier analysis of approximately 600 of the donors relied on high-throughput TCR beta sequencing. Donor age, sex, ethnicity and CMV serostatus were collected together with the repertoire data. A later genetic analysis took genome-wide SNP genotypes for about 65% of the 666 donors and used that subset as a discovery cohort. All discovery cohort repertoires had been generated using a single sequencing platform. HLA typing included class I and class II loci at four-digit resolution. The number of typed donors differed by locus: roughly 629-640 for A, B, C, DRB1 and DQB1; 500 to 550 for DQA1; 600 to 610 for DPA1; and about 470 for DPB1. About five DR-DQ haplotypes were handled as single units for association and clustering because linkage in the cohort was strong. Among over 350 genotyped donors of the cohort, an average of around 240,000 unique TCR beta nucleotide sequences were sequenced per donor, roughly a sixth of them non-productive. Results the study describes overall, beyond this receptor: An earlier analysis of around 500 of the donors showed that most TCR beta V segments appeared in productive rearrangements either about 87% or about 30% of the time, which broadly matched IMGT annotations. In vitro tests confirmed that three of the cytomegalovirus-associated TCR beta chains recognize cytomegalovirus antigens. In both the original and validation cohorts, the classifier was reported to diagnose cytomegalovirus status with high specificity and sensitivity. In the study, 150 to 200 TCR beta chains were listed as associated with cytomegalovirus. Linkage disequilibrium might explain the correlated functional status among segregating V segments, but an unknown experimental factor could not be ruled out. A later genetic analysis associated a missense DCLRE1C variant with V-gene and J-gene trimming of TCR beta chains, and an independent cohort replicated the association. In a later analysis, most CMV-associated TCR beta chains were found to appear HLA-restricted, with HLA associations seemingly driven largely by CMV exposure. Strong co-occurrence of HLA alleles, especially DR and DQ, made assigning TCR associations to individual alleles difficult. A further reported finding was that TCR beta sequences accurately predicted the HLA-A and HLA-B alleles for most subjects in the first cohort. Because HLA typing was missing for some donors at each locus, association tests included only the typed subset. A later analysis found that TCR association rates varied across HLA loci, with DRB1 alleles showing the most associated TCRs and HLA-C alleles the fewest. It was suggested by the authors that the approach could potentially be generalized to other disease states and immunological phenotypes. Roughly uniform sequencing depth across donors was assumed in presence/absence analyses, although this assumption may not hold. A later genetic analysis reported fewer N-insertions in productive TCRs among donors in an Asian-associated ancestry cluster than the roughly 620-donor mean. The 87-base-pair reads could not distinguish some IMGT-functional V segments, including TRBV6-2 and TRBV6-3, so those segments were excluded. In a later analysis, several top co-occurrence clusters were reported to appear linked to parvovirus B19, influenza, CMV and Epstein-Barr virus. A later analysis associated around 16,000 TCR beta sequences with specific HLA alleles at a false discovery rate of 0.05. CMV serostatus was the only immune exposure information available for the cohort. The earlier analysis of 587 of the donors excluded some 15 rarely observed V segments, including chromosome 9 orphons, because counts were too low. Most TCR sequences were observed very rarely across donors, whereas some public TCRs were present in many individuals. In a later analysis, HLA-associated TCR beta chains were found to be more clonally expanded and to have lower generation probabilities than equally common non-associated chains. Only TCR beta chains were sequenced in this cohort, and the absence of alpha or paired-chain data limited detectable features. The sequencing pipeline was judged likely to have produced a cluster of highly shared sequence variants as a technical artifact.

Libraries were constructed by the immunoSEQ multiplex PCR assay. For the multiplex PCR, a mixture combining 60 forward primers for TCR Vbeta segments and 13 reverse primers for TCR Jbeta segments was used. Amplification of the CDR3 region of rearranged TCR beta genes was performed with a multiplex PCR assay on genomic DNA. The amplified TCR beta libraries were sequenced on the Illumina HiSeq System as 87-base-pair reads. The paper's processing steps were these. Across the 670 or so repertoires, a later analysis counted tens of millions of unique TCR beta chains, some 11 million of which were shared by at least two donors. To remove PCR and sequencing errors, raw reads were error-corrected and collapsed into unique sequences using a nearest-neighbor algorithm that merged closely related sequences. Alignment of CDR3 sequences to IMGT reference sequences was used to assign V, D and J gene segments. For a sequence to be retained, at least a six-nucleotide match to both a V gene segment and a J gene segment was required. A rearrangement was called productive if the CDR3 had no stop codons and remained in frame with V and J, and every other rearrangement was called non-productive. Following IMGT convention, CDR3 was defined as the stretch from the second conserved V-encoded cysteine up to the conserved J-encoded phenylalanine. In an earlier analysis of approximately 500 of the donors, sequences lacking an unambiguous match to a single V gene segment were excluded. An earlier analysis of almost 600 of the donors classified V segments as functional when productive rearrangements were above 56.7% and as segregating when the standard deviation between donors was above 5%. A statistical classification framework was built to diagnose cytomegalovirus status from the catalog of TCR beta chain sequences. In a later analysis, V and J genes were assigned by comparing TCR nucleotide sequences against IMGT/GENE-DB human TR gene sequences. Using the TCRdist pipeline, a later analysis assigned CDR3 sequences along with most-parsimonious VDJ recombination scenarios. In a later analysis, each TCR beta chain was defined by its CDR3 amino acid sequence together with its V-gene family, and reads without a unique V-gene family were excluded. In a later analysis, several hundred highly shared, low-generation-probability nucleotide sequences were removed to address suspected cross-contamination and a sequencing artifact. In a later analysis, a clonal expansion index was calculated for each public chain from normalized within-repertoire ranks of inferred template counts. Generation probabilities in a later analysis came from a VDJ recombination model fitted to out-of-frame rearrangements, and those results were checked against IGoR. In a later analysis, TCR-TCR, TCR-HLA and TCR-CMV co-occurrence was scored with hypergeometric tests, and a repertoire-size bias correction was applied to TCR pairs. In a later analysis, false discovery rates were estimated by permuting HLA or CMV assignments 20 times. In a later analysis, co-occurring TCRs were grouped using DBSCAN, with TCRdist sequence similarity added in when clustering inside HLA-allele-positive subsets. Repertoires with fewer than 30,000 or more than 120,000 public chains, plus five repertoires with anomalous nucleotide sharing, were excluded from co-occurrence clustering. TCRdb took over this immuneACCESS table, retaining in-frame rearrangements with V and J assigned. Such tables are incomplete; in checked studies, under half of the missing clones stem from an unresolved V gene, and the remainder is unexplained. V and J calls and clone size come straight from that table; D and trimming were deduced from the DNA. This sample has 120,000 to 150,000 clones in its table, and 65% to 85% of those were observed once. Of the sample, about 6.9% is held by the ten largest clones.

The CDR3 starts with the cysteine, ends with the phenylalanine, and has 13 residues. Only the CDR3 DNA is retained, 39 bases long and in frame from the first base. The germline V gene sets CDR1 to MGHRA and CDR2 to YSYEKL. Trimming takes 4 bases from V and 2 bases from J, and the germline ends sit 7 bases apart. For this clone: Its antigen is still unknown. No much larger clone is present one base from it, and per-base qualities are unavailable.

The cohort was made up of 666 healthy bone marrow donors. At the time of sampling, all cohort members were nominally healthy, though unrecorded immune exposures were likely present. The donor was CMV seropositive and belonged to the group of 250 to 300 seropositive cohort members. A peripheral blood sample was provided by each donor, and peripheral blood mononuclear cells were used for TCR beta sequencing. Genomic DNA was extracted from the blood cell samples with the Qiagen DNeasy Blood Extraction Kit. The sequenced sample was PBMCs. The sequence was collected from a woman in her forties in good health and CMV-seropositive. Rearrangement joined TRBV4-1 to TRBJ2-3; 5 matching bases give a weak D call of TRBD2. In nucleotide form, the sequence is TGCGCCAGCAGCCCCGGGAACACAGATACGCAGTATTTT. Its protein reads: CASSPGNTDTQYF.